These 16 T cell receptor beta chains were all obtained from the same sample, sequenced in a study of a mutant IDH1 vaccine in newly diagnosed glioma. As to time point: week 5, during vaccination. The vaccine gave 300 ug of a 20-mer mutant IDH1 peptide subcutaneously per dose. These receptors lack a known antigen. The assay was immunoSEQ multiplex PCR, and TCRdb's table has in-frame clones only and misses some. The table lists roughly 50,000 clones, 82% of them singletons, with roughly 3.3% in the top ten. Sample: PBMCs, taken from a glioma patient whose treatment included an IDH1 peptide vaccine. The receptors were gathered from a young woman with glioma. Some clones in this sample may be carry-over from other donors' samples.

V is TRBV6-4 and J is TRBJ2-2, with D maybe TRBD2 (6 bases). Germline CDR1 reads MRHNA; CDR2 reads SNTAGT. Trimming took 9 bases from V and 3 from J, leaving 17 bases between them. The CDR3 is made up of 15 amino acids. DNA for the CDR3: TGTGCCAGTCCGGACCCGGGGGTGGACACCGGGGAGCTGTTTTTT. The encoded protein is CASPDPGVDTGELFF.

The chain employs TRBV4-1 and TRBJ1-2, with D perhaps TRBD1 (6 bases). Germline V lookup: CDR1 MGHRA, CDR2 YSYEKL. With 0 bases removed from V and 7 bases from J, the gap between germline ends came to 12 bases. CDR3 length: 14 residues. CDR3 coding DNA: TGCGCCAGCAGCCAAGAAGGGGGTTACAGTGGCTACACCTTC. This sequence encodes CASSQEGGYSGYTF.

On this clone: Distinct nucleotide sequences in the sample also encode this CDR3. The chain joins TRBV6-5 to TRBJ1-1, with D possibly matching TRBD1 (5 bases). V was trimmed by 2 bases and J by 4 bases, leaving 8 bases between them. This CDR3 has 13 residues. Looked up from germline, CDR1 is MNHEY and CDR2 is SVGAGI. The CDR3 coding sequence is TGTGCCAGCAGTTACAGGGGCGGCACTGAAGCTTTCTTT. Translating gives CASSYRGGTEAFF.

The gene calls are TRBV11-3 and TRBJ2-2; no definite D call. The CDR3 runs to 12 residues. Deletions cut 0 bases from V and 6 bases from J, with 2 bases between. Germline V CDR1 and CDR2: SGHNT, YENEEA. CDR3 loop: CASSLDAGELFF. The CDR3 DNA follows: TGTGCCAGCAGCTTAGACGCCGGGGAGCTGTTTTTT.

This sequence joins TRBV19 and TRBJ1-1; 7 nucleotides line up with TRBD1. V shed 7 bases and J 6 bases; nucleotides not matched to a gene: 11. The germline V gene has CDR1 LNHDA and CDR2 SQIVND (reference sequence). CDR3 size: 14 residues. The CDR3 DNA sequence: TGTGCCAGTACCTCTCGCCAGGGGGTTGCTGAAGCTTTCTTT. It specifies CASTSRQGVAEAFF.

The CDR3 sequence is CASSLGQGNYEQYF. The CDR3, as DNA: TGTGCCAGCAGCCTTGGACAGGGTAACTACGAGCAGTACTTC. The chain employs TRBV5-6 and TRBJ2-7; 8 bases line up with TRBD1. CDR3 size: 14 residues. The J segment lost 3 bases and the V segment lost 4 bases, leaving 6 bases of the junction unmatched. Per the germline V gene, CDR1 is SGHDT and CDR2 is YYEEEE.

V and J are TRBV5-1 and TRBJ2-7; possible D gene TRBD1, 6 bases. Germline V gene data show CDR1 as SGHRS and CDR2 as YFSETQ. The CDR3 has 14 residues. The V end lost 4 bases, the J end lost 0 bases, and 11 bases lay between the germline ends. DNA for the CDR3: TGCGCCAGCAGCGTTAACAGGGTCTCCTACGAGCAGTACTTC. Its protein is CASSVNRVSYEQYF.

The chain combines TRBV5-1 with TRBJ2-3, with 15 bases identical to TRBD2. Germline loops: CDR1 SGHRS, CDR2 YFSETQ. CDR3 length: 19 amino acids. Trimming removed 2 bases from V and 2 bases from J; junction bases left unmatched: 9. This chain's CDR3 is CASSFGLAGGQAVTDTQYF. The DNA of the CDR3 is TGCGCCAGCAGCTTTGGACTAGCGGGGGGGCAGGCTGTCACAGATACGCAGTATTTT.

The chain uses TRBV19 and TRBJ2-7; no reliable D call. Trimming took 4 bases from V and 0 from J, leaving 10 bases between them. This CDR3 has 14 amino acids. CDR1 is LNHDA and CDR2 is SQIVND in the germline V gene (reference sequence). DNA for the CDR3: TGTGCCAGTAGTAAGGAGAGCAACTCCTACGAGCAGTACTTC. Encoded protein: CASSKESNSYEQYF.

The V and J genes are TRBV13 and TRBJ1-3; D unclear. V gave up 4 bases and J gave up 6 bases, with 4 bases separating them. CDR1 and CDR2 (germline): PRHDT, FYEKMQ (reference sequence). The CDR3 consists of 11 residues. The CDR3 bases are TGTGCCAGCAGCTACGAAAACACCATATATTTT. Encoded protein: CASSYENTIYF.

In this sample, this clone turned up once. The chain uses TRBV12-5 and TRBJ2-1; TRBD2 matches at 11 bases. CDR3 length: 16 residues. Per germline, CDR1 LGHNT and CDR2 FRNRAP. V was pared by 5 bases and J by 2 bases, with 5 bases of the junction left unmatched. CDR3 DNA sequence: TGTGCTAGTGGTGCTATAGCGGGAGGGCCCTACAATGAGCAGTTCTTC. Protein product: CASGAIAGGPYNEQFF.

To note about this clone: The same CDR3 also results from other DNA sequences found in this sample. CDR3 in DNA: TGTGCCAGCAGCTTGGACGGATACGAGCAGTACTTC. Residues: CASSLDGYEQYF. The chain carries TRBV5-5 and TRBJ2-7; D gene unclear. The CDR3 is made up of 12 amino acids. The germline V and J ends were trimmed by 0 bases and 4 bases, with 5 bases remaining between them. The V gene's germline CDR1 is SGHKS and CDR2 YYEKEE (reference sequence).

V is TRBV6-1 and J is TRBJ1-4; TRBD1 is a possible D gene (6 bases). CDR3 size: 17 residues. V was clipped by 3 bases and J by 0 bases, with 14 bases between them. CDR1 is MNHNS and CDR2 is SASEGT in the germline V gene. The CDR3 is CASSDGRGATTNEKLFF. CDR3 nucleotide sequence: TGTGCCAGCAGTGACGGGAGGGGGGCGACAACTAATGAAAAACTGTTTTTT.

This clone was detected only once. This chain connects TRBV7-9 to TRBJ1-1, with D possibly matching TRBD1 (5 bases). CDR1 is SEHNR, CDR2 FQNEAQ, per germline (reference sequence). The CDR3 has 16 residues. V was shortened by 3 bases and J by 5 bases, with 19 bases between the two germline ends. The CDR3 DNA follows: TGTGCCAGCAGCTTTAGCCGGGGGTCAGGTGGGACTGAAGCTTTCTTT. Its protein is CASSFSRGSGGTEAFF.

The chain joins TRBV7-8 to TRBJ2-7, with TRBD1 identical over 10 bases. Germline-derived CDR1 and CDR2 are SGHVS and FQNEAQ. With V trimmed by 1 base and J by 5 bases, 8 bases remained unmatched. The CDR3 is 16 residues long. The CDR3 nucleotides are TGTGCCAGCAGCTTAGAGGGGACAGGGGCGTATCACGAGCAGTACTTC. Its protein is CASSLEGTGAYHEQYF.

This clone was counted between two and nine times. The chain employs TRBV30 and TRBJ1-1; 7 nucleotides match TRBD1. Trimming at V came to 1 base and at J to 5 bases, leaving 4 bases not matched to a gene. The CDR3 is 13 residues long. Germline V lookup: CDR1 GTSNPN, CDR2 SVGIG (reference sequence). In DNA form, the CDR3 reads TGTGCCTGGAGTGACAGGGGAATGACTGAAGCTTTCTTT. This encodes CAWSDRGMTEAFF.